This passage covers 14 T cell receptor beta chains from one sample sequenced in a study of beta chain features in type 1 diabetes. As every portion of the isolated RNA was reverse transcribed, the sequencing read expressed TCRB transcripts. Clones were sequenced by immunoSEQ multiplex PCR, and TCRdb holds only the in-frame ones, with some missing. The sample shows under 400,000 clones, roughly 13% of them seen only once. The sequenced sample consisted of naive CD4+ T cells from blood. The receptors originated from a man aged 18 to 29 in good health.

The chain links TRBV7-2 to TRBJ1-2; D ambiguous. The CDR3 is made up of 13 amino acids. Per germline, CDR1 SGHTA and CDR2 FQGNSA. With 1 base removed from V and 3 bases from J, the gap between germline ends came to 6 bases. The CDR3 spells CASSLVAYYGYTF. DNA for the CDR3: TGTGCCAGCAGCTTAGTAGCCTACTATGGCTACACCTTC.

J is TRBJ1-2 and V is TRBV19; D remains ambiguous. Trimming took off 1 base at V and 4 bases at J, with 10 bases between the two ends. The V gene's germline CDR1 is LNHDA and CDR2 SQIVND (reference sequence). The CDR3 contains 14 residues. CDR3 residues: CASSIGPVVYGYTF. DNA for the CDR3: TGTGCCAGTAGTATAGGGCCTGTCGTCTATGGCTACACCTTC.

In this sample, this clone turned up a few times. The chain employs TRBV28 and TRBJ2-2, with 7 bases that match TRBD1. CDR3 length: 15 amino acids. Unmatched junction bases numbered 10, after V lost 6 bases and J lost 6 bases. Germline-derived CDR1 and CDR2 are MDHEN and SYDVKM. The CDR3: CASSLTGIPPGELFF. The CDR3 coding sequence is TGTGCCAGCAGCCTGACAGGGATCCCCCCCGGGGAGCTGTTTTTT.

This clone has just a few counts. CDR3 sequence (DNA): TGTGCCAGCAGTTTATCTGGCTTATCTGGAAACACCATATATTTT. Its translation: CASSLSGLSGNTIYF. The chain uses TRBV28 and TRBJ1-3; D uncertain. Trimming shortened V by 1 base and J by 1 base, and 8 bases separated the two germline ends. The CDR3 consists of 15 residues. Per the germline V gene, CDR1 is MDHEN and CDR2 is SYDVKM.

CDR3 nucleotides: TGTGCCAGCAGCTTTGCGGGAGGGGTGTCCTACGAGCAGTACTTC. Amino acids: CASSFAGGVSYEQYF. J is TRBJ2-7 and V is TRBV7-6; 9 nucleotides line up with TRBD2. Germline V gives CDR1 SGHVS, CDR2 FNYEAQ. This CDR3 has 15 residues. J was trimmed by 1 base and V by 3 bases; bases with no gene match: 4.

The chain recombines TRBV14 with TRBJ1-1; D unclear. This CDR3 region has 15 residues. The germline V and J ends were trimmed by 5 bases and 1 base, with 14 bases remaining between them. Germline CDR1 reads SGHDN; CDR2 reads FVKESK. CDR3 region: CASSSRPTKNTEAFF. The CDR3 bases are TGTGCCAGCAGCTCACGTCCTACCAAGAACACTGAAGCTTTCTTT.

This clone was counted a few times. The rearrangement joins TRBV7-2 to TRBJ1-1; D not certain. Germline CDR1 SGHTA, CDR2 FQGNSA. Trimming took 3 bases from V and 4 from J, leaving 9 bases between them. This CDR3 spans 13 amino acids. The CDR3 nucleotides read TGTGCCAGCAGCTTCGGGGTTGCCACTGAAGCTTTCTTT. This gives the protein CASSFGVATEAFF.

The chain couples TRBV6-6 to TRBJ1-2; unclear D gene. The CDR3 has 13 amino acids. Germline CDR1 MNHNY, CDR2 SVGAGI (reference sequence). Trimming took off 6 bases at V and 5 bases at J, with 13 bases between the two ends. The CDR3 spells CASRPDGKYGYTF. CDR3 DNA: TGTGCCAGCAGACCAGACGGGAAATATGGCTACACCTTC.

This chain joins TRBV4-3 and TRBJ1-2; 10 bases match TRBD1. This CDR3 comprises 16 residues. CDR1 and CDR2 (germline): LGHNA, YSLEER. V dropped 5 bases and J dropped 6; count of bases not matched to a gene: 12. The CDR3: CASSEAPGTGVDGYTF. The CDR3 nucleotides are TGCGCCAGCAGCGAAGCTCCCGGGACAGGGGTTGATGGCTACACCTTC.

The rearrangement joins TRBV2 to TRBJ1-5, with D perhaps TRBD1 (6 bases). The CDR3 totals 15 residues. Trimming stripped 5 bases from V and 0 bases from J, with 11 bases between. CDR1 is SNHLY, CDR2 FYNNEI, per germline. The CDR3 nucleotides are TGTGCCAGCAGTCATAGGGGGATTAGCAATCAGCCCCAGCATTTT. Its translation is CASSHRGISNQPQHF.

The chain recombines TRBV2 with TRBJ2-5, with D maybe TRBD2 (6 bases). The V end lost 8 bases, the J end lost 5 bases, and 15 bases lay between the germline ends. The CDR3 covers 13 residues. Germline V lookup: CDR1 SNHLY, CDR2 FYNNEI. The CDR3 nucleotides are TGTGCCAGCGGAGGGAGCATTGGGGAGACCCAGTACTTC. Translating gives CASGGSIGETQYF.

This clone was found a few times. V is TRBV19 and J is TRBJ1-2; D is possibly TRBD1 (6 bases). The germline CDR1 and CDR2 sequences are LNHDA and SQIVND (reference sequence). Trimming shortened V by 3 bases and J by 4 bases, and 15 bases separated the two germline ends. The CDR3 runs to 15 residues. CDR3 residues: CASSIPQGPGYGYTF. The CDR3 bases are TGTGCCAGTAGTATCCCGCAGGGGCCGGGCTATGGCTACACCTTC.

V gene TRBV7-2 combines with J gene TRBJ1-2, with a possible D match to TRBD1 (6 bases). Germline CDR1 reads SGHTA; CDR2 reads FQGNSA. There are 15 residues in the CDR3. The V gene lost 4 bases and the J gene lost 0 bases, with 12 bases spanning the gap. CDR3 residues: CASSSGQSSNYGYTF. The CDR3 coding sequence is TGTGCCAGCAGCTCCGGACAGAGCTCTAACTATGGCTACACCTTC. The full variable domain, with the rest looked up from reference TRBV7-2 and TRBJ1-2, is GAGVSQSPSNKVTEKGKDVELRCDPISGHTALYWYRQSLGQGLEFLIYFQGNSAPDKSGLPSDRFSAERTGGSVSTLTIQRTQQEDSAVYLCASSSGQSSNYGYTFGSGTRLTVV.

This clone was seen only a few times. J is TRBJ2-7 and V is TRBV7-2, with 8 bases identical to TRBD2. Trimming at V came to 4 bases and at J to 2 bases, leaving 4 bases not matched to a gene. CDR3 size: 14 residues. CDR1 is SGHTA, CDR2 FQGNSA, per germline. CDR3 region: CASSSGLGTYEQYF. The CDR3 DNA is TGTGCCAGCAGCTCGGGACTAGGGACCTACGAGCAGTACTTC.